The source of this TCR beta chain is a study of PD-1 blockade in classical Hodgkin lymphoma. Study context: Every 2 weeks, patients had 3 mg/kg nivolumab intravenously.

The CDR3 length is 15 residues. The V gene lost 3 bases and the J gene lost 0 bases, with 6 bases spanning the gap. Germline V gives CDR1 KGHSH, CDR2 LQKENI. Time point reported: cycle 4 day 1 (C4D1), after 6 weeks of nivolumab. Following autologous stem cell transplantation, relapse occurred in every patient, and exposure to brentuximab vedotin varied. Assay: immunoSEQ multiplex PCR; the TCRdb copy retains only in-frame clones and omits some. The repertoire holds 110,000 or so clones, with about 92% as singletons. The clonotype was recovered from a human donor with classical Hodgkin lymphoma. This rearrangement joins TRBV18 to TRBJ2-6; D uncertain. The sequencing used peripheral blood mononuclear cells (PBMCs), collected before the fourth cycle of nivolumab. The DNA for the CDR3 is TGTGCCAGCTCACCGGAGCTCTCTGGGGCCAACGTCCTGACTTTC. Residues: CASSPELSGANVLTF.